The TCR beta chain under discussion was sequenced for a study of blood T cells in healthy people across ages. Study results and caveats: In long-lived donors, naive CD4+ cell counts and diversity exceeded those of aged donors. Naive and antigen-experienced cells could not be conclusively compared, given unsorted PBMCs. TCR beta diversity, measured per million T cells, fell in a roughly linear way with age.

The authors ran a second PCR of about 7 to 11 cycles using a sample-barcoded 5' primer and a J-beta primer mix. Each cDNA was tagged by a template-switch adaptor containing 12 random nucleotides. One entry per CDR3 protein, called by TCRdb with MiXCR from the 5' RACE reads. The sample contains over 1.5 million distinct CDR3 sequences, around half of which appear only once. CDR1 is SGHTA and CDR2 is FQGTGA in the germline V gene. This CDR3 is 20 amino acids long. The germline V and J ends were trimmed by 3 bases and 5 bases, with 28 bases remaining between them. This clonotype was seen more than once but under ten times. The antigen remains undetermined.

The J gene is TRBJ1-4, the V gene TRBV7-3, with D maybe TRBD1 (5 bases). Sequencing was performed on blood. The receptor comes from a woman in her thirties or forties in good health. The CDR3 nucleotides read TGTGCCAGCAGCTTCCTCGACCCCTGCCCAAGGGGCTGTGACAATGAAAAACTGTTTTTT. Encoded protein: CASSFLDPCPRGCDNEKLFF.